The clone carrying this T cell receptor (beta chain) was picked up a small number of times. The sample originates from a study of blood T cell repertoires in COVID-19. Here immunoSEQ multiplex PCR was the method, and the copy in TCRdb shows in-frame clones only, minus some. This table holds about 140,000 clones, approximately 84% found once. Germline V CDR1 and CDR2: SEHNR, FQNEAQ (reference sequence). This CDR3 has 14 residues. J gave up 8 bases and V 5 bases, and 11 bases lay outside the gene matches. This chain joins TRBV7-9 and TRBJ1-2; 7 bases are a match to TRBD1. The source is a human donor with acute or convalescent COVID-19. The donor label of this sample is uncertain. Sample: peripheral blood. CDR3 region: CASSIPGTVGGYTF. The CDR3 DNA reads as TGTGCCAGCAGCATCCCCGGGACAGTGGGGGGCTACACCTTC.